The TCR beta chain under discussion was sequenced for a study of radiation and T cells in renal cell carcinoma. This table comes from immunoSEQ multiplex PCR, and its TCRdb copy is limited to in-frame clones, with some not included. The sample has tens of thousands of clones; roughly 79% are singletons. V was clipped by 4 bases and J by 4 bases; unmatched bases: 7. The CDR3 sequence is 16 residues long. Germline V CDR1 and CDR2: MDHEN, SYDVKM. The time point is: blood 2 weeks post-SBRT. Noted treatment: 15 Gy SBRT to primary tumor, nephrectomy 4 weeks later. Clear cell pathology was present in this patient's renal cell carcinoma.

The chain uses TRBV28 and TRBJ1-1; 12 nucleotides line up with TRBD1. This material consisted of blood, taken from a patient whose treatment included radiotherapy and nephrectomy. The origin of this receptor is a man aged 55-75 years with renal cell carcinoma. CDR3 in DNA: TGTGCCAGCAGTTCCGGGACAGGGGGCTTTGGCACTGAAGCTTTCTTT. Translation gives CASSSGTGGFGTEAFF.